A selection of T cell receptor beta chains follows, all from one sample in a study of Ad26.COV2.S vaccination and SARS-CoV-2 variants. Sequencing was performed with immunoSEQ multiplex PCR; in TCRdb, only in-frame clones are kept and a portion is missing. The sample holds roughly 700,000 clones, roughly 90% seen once. This material consisted of peripheral blood, taken in a trial of Ad26.COV2.S vaccine versus placebo. The receptors shown here come from a person aged 18-60 years who received the Ad26.COV2.S COVID-19 vaccine or a placebo. CDR3s include the opening cysteine and the closing phenylalanine or tryptophan. D genes are given only for firm matches. Only part of the rows carry a size: once, few, many, or a class if the clone is expanded.

v_gene,abundance,d_gene,j_gene,CDR3nt,CDR3aa
TRBV10-3,NA,NA,TRBJ1-4,TGTGCCATCAGGGCTACTAATGAAAAACTGTTTTTT,CAIRATNEKLFF
TRBV10-3,once,NA,TRBJ2-1,TGTGCCATCAGATCCGGGCCTAGCTCCTACAATGAGCAGTTCTTC,CAIRSGPSSYNEQFF
TRBV30,few,NA,TRBJ2-2,TGTGCCTGCAATCAGGGGGGAAACACCGGGGAGCTGTTTTTT,CACNQGGNTGELFF
TRBV12-3/TRBV12-4,NA,NA,TRBJ1-5,TGTGCCAGCAGTTTAGGGGATCAGCCCCAGCATTTT,CASSLGDQPQHF
TRBV5-1,NA,TRBD1,TRBJ2-2,TGCGCCAGCAGCTTACGGGACAGAAGAACTGGGGAGCTGTTTTTT,CASSLRDRRTGELFF
TRBV10-3,NA,NA,TRBJ1-2,TGTGCCATCAGTGTACAGGGTAACGGCTACACCTTC,CAISVQGNGYTF
TRBV15,NA,NA,TRBJ1-3,TGTGCCACCAGCGGTTACAGCAGCTCTGGAAACACCATATATTTT,CATSGYSSSGNTIYF
TRBV7-9,once,TRBD2,TRBJ2-2,TGTGCCAGCAGCTTCCGGGATAGCGGGAGGGTTAGCGGGGAGCTGTTTTTT,CASSFRDSGRVSGELFF
TRBV5-6,NA,TRBD1,TRBJ2-1,TGTGCCAGCAAAAGACAGGGGGGTGAGCAGTTCTTC,CASKRQGGEQFF
TRBV7-2,NA,TRBD1,TRBJ1-1,TGTGCCAGCAGCTTCGGACAGGGGGCTGAAGCTTTCTTT,CASSFGQGAEAFF
TRBV20-1,NA,TRBD2,TRBJ2-3,TGCAGTGCTAGTGGACTAGCGGGAGATGCAGATACGCAGTATTTT,CSASGLAGDADTQYF
TRBV9,NA,TRBD2,TRBJ2-1,TGTGCCAGCAGCGCCGGGACTAGCGGGGGGACGCCCTACAATGAGCAGTTCTTC,CASSAGTSGGTPYNEQFF
TRBV18,many,NA,TRBJ1-1,TGTGCCAGCTCACCACTAGCCGAGAACACTGAAGCTTTCTTT,CASSPLAENTEAFF
TRBV14,NA,NA,TRBJ2-1,TGTGCCAGCAGACCTACTGCGGGGGAGCAGTTCTTC,CASRPTAGEQFF
TRBV19,NA,NA,TRBJ1-4,TGTGCCAGTAGTATCACTGGGATCAATGAAAAACTGTTTTTT,CASSITGINEKLFF
TRBV6-5,NA,NA,TRBJ2-3,TGTGCCAGCAGTTACTCCGGGCCGCGAACCACAGATACGCAGTATTTT,CASSYSGPRTTDTQYF
TRBV19,NA,NA,TRBJ1-1,TGTGCCAGTAGTATTCGGGTAGGCACTGAAGCTTTCTTT,CASSIRVGTEAFF
TRBV6-6,NA,NA,TRBJ1-1,TGTGCCAGCAGCCCCGATGGGGGGGGCGAAGCTTTCTTT,CASSPDGGGEAFF
TRBV10-2,NA,NA,TRBJ1-4,TGCGCCAGCGGGGCGGGTGGGAGCGAAAAACTGTTTTTT,CASGAGGSEKLFF
TRBV11-2,once,TRBD2,TRBJ2-2,TGTGCCAGCAGCCCCGGACTAGCGGGATTAGAGCTGTTTTTT,CASSPGLAGLELFF